Following are 32 T cell receptor beta chains from one sample sequenced in a study of blood T cell repertoires in COVID-19. TCRdb's copy holds only in-frame clones and misses some; the assay was immunoSEQ multiplex PCR. This repertoire shows about 160,000 clones, 82% found once; its top ten account for more than 9%. Sequencing used peripheral blood. Receptor source: a woman of 80 years or more with active or convalescent COVID-19.

V gene TRBV11-2 combines with J gene TRBJ2-5; TRBD2 agrees at 11 bases. The CDR3 length is 17 residues. The V gene end was trimmed by 1 base and the J gene end by 7 bases; junction bases not matched to a gene: 11. The germline V gene encodes CDR1 SGHAT and CDR2 FQNNGV. CDR3 in DNA: TGTGCCAGCAGCTTAGGCCGCACTAGCGGGAGCCCCGGGACCCAGTACTTC. Translating it yields CASSLGRTSGSPGTQYF.

Only a few counts were recorded for this clone. This chain's CDR3 is CASSQDRGGGYTF. CDR3 sequence (DNA): TGTGCCAGCAGCCAAGATAGAGGAGGTGGCTACACCTTC. The genes are TRBV14 and TRBJ1-2; D not resolved. Between the trimmed V and J ends, which lost 0 bases and 7 bases, there was a span of 9 bases. Germline CDR1 SGHDN, CDR2 FVKESK. This CDR3 contains 13 residues. The full variable domain, its missing parts supplied by reference TRBV14 and TRBJ1-2, is EAGVTQFPSHSVIEKGQTVTLRCDPISGHDNLYWYRRVMGKEIKFLLHFVKESKQDESGMPNNRFLAERTGGTYSTLKVQPAELEDSGVYFCASSQDRGGGYTFGSGTRLTVV.

The chain couples TRBV5-4 to TRBJ1-2; TRBD1 aligns across 11 bases. Germline loops: CDR1 SGHNT, CDR2 YYREEE (reference sequence). The CDR3 consists of 17 residues. The ends lost 0 bases at V and 4 bases at J; junction bases unmatched: 8. The CDR3, as DNA: TGTGCCAGCAGCTTGGGGACAGGGGGCGCAGGAGGCTATGGCTACACCTTC. Its translation: CASSLGTGGAGGYGYTF.

This clone was found many times. This chain joins TRBV19 and TRBJ2-2; 9 bases are a match to TRBD2. Germline loops: CDR1 LNHDA, CDR2 SQIVND (reference sequence). The J segment lost 2 bases and the V segment lost 5 bases, leaving 9 bases of the junction unmatched. The CDR3 totals 17 residues. The CDR3 loop is CASSGRVAGVNTGELFF. CDR3 DNA sequence: TGTGCCAGTAGTGGACGGGTAGCGGGAGTCAACACCGGGGAGCTGTTTTTT. Based on the CDR3 plus reference TRBV19 and TRBJ2-2, the full variable domain is DGGITQSPKYLFRKEGQNVTLSCEQNLNHDAMYWYRQDPGQGLRLIYYSQIVNDFQKGDIAEGYSVSREKKESFPLTVTSAQKNPTAFYLCASSGRVAGVNTGELFFGEGSRLTVL.

This chain connects TRBV7-2 to TRBJ2-3; 7 bases agree with TRBD1. The germline V gene has CDR1 SGHTA and CDR2 FQGNSA. With 4 bases clipped from V and 1 base from J, the junction kept 2 bases outside the gene matches. This CDR3 contains 14 residues. The CDR3 is CASSYRGGTDTQYF. The CDR3 bases are TGTGCCAGCAGCTACAGGGGAGGCACAGATACGCAGTATTTT.

This clone is a singleton in its sample. The CDR3 loop reads CASSFNYPTGELFF. CDR3 sequence (DNA): TGTGCCAGCAGCTTTAACTACCCCACCGGGGAGCTGTTTTTT. The chain joins TRBV11-2 to TRBJ2-2, with D unclear. The V gene's germline CDR1 is SGHAT and CDR2 FQNNGV. The CDR3 runs 14 residues. The V and J ends lost 3 bases and 4 bases respectively, with 9 bases between them.

This clone was counted between two and nine times. CDR3 residues: CASSSGQGYGYTF. The DNA for the CDR3 is TGTGCCAGCAGTAGCGGACAGGGTTATGGCTACACCTTC. The rearrangement links TRBV6-5 to TRBJ1-2; 8 bases align to TRBD1. The trim removed 5 bases at V and 5 bases at J, leaving 4 bases unmatched. Germline V gene lookup returns CDR1 MNHEY and CDR2 SVGAGI. The CDR3 is 13 residues long.

This clone was seen just once. The chain couples TRBV7-9 to TRBJ2-2; TRBD2 agrees at 8 bases. From germline, CDR1 is SEHNR and CDR2 FQNEAQ (reference sequence). V gave up 2 bases and J gave up 4 bases; unmatched junction bases: 6. The length of the CDR3 is 16 residues. The CDR3 loop reads CASSLSGGPGTGELFF. The DNA for the CDR3 is TGTGCCAGCAGCTTATCGGGAGGGCCCGGCACCGGGGAGCTGTTTTTT.

The V gene is TRBV18, the J gene TRBJ2-6, with 9 bases that match TRBD1. The V gene's germline CDR1 is KGHSH and CDR2 LQKENI. V lost 3 bases, J lost 0 bases, and 3 bases stayed unmatched. The length of the CDR3 is 17 residues. CDR3 sequence: CASSPGQGTSGANVLTF. In nucleotides, the CDR3 is TGTGCCAGCTCACCGGGACAGGGTACCTCTGGGGCCAACGTCCTGACTTTC.

V gene TRBV28 combines with J gene TRBJ1-1, with unresolved D. The V end lost 6 bases, the J end lost 0 bases, and 14 bases lay between the germline ends. The CDR3 sequence is 15 residues long. Germline values: CDR1 MDHEN, CDR2 SYDVKM. Written as DNA, the CDR3 is TGTGCCAGCAGCCCTTCAACTAACATGAACACTGAAGCTTTCTTT. This gives the protein CASSPSTNMNTEAFF.

This chain joins TRBV5-4 and TRBJ1-1, with 11 bases fitting TRBD1. The CDR3 is 17 amino acids. Per the germline V gene, CDR1 is SGHNT and CDR2 is YYREEE (reference sequence). Germline trimming cut 2 bases from V and 1 base from J; bases unmatched to any gene: 7. CDR3 coding DNA: TGTGCCAGCAGCTTACCTGGGACAGGGGGACCGAACACTGAAGCTTTCTTT. This sequence encodes CASSLPGTGGPNTEAFF.

The V and J genes are TRBV7-3 and TRBJ2-6, with TRBD1 identical over 10 bases. Germline CDR1 is SGHTA and CDR2 is FQGTGA. The CDR3 runs 18 residues. Trimming cost V 1 base and J 4 bases; bases outside gene matches: 7. CDR3 coding DNA: TGTGCCAGCAGCTTAAGGCGGACAGGGGGGGCCGGGGCCAACGTCCTGACTTTC. Translated: CASSLRRTGGAGANVLTF.

J is TRBJ1-1 and V is TRBV3-1 (or the pseudogene TRBV3-2); D may be TRBD1 (5 bases). V was shortened by 3 bases and J by 6 bases, with 14 bases between the two germline ends. The length of the CDR3 is 14 residues. In germline, CDR1 is LGHDT, CDR2 YNNKEL (reference sequence). The CDR3 DNA follows: TGTGCCAGCAGCCAGTCAGGGCTGAATTCTGAAGCTTTCTTT. Its translation: CASSQSGLNSEAFF.

This clone was seen only once. The CDR3 nucleotides are TGTGCCAGTAGTCCCGAGGGACAGCATAATTCACCCCTCCACTTT. As protein: CASSPEGQHNSPLHF. V usage is TRBV19 and J usage is TRBJ1-6; 7 bases map to TRBD1. The CDR3 has 15 amino acids. CDR1 LNHDA and CDR2 SQIVND come from the germline V gene (reference sequence). V shed 5 bases and J 5 bases; nucleotides not matched to a gene: 6. Complete variable domain (other parts from reference TRBV19 and TRBJ1-6): DGGITQSPKYLFRKEGQNVTLSCEQNLNHDAMYWYRQDPGQGLRLIYYSQIVNDFQKGDIAEGYSVSREKKESFPLTVTSAQKNPTAFYLCASSPEGQHNSPLHFGNGTRLTVT.

In this sample, this clone turned up once. The chain links TRBV9 to TRBJ1-5, with D perhaps matching TRBD1 (5 bases). The CDR3 runs 15 residues. Trimming took 4 bases from V and 7 from J, leaving 18 bases between them. Germline V gives CDR1 SGDLS, CDR2 YYNGEE. The CDR3 sequence is CASSLGHLANQPQHF. The CDR3 coding sequence is TGTGCCAGCAGCTTAGGACACCTAGCCAACCAGCCCCAGCATTTT.

The chain recombines TRBV12-3 or TRBV12-4 with TRBJ2-2; no reliable D call. The CDR3 is made up of 12 amino acids. Trimming removed 6 bases from V and 1 base from J, with 3 bases in between. The CDR3 coding sequence is TGTGCCAGCAGACTGAACACCGGGGAGCTGTTTTTT. Translation gives CASRLNTGELFF.

This rearrangement joins TRBV29-1 to TRBJ1-2; no definite D call. This CDR3 comprises 13 residues. V gave up 2 bases and J gave up 8 bases, with 15 bases separating them. The germline V gene encodes CDR1 SQVTM and CDR2 ANQGSEA. CDR3 DNA sequence: TGCAGCGTTGAACCCCCTAGTAAGGAGGGCTACACCTTC. This encodes CSVEPPSKEGYTF.

The chain uses TRBV11-1 and TRBJ1-3, with D perhaps matching TRBD1 (5 bases). Germline assignment: CDR1 SGHAT and CDR2 FQDESV (reference sequence). V lost 3 bases, J lost 4 bases, and 7 bases lay in between. This CDR3 has 13 residues. The CDR3 protein is CASSFDSGNTIYF. CDR3 nucleotides: TGTGCCAGCAGCTTTGACAGCGGAAACACCATATATTTT.

V and J are TRBV5-1 and TRBJ2-5; 9 positions agree with TRBD1. The ends lost 0 bases at V and 5 bases at J; junction bases unmatched: 14. CDR3 length: 18 residues. CDR1 and CDR2 (germline): SGHRS, YFSETQ. The CDR3 DNA sequence: TGCGCCAGCAGCTTGGTCAGATACGCGGGACAGGGATACGAGACCCAGTACTTC. The encoded protein is CASSLVRYAGQGYETQYF.

This clone was seen a handful of times. The DNA of the CDR3 is TGTGCCAGTAGTATTGGGCAGGGTAATTCACCCCTCCACTTT. Translating gives CASSIGQGNSPLHF. This rearrangement joins TRBV19 to TRBJ1-6, with a tentative D call TRBD1 (5 bases). Germline V gene sequence: CDR1 LNHDA, CDR2 SQIVND (reference sequence). The CDR3 consists of 14 residues. V dropped 3 bases and J dropped 6 bases, with 9 bases sitting between them.

This clone was observed a handful of times. The chain carries TRBV7-9 and TRBJ1-1, with TRBD1 identical over 7 bases. CDR1 is SEHNR and CDR2 is FQNEAQ in the germline V gene (reference sequence). Trimming at V came to 4 bases and at J to 5 bases, leaving 7 bases not matched to a gene. The CDR3 is 14 residues long. The CDR3 region has the DNA TGTGCCAGCAGCTCACAGGGGTCCAGGACTGAAGCTTTCTTT. Protein: CASSSQGSRTEAFF.

This rearrangement joins TRBV21-1 to TRBJ2-1; the table's D gene call, TRBD2, was not cross checked with the DNA. TRBV21-1 is described as a pseudogene. This CDR3 region has 12 residues. This CDR3 is CAPAGSCDEQFF. CDR3 sequence (DNA): TGTGCTCCCGCGGGTTCCTGCGATGAGCAGTTCTTC.

The chain carries TRBV3-1 (or the pseudogene TRBV3-2) and TRBJ2-4, with D perhaps matching TRBD2 (6 bases). The CDR3 extends over 14 amino acids. Germline CDR1 and CDR2: LGHDT and YNNKEL (reference sequence). The ends were cut back, 6 bases at V and 0 bases at J, with 9 bases in the middle. CDR3 protein: CASSLGLAKNIQYF. CDR3 DNA: TGTGCCAGCAGTCTGGGACTAGCCAAAAACATTCAGTACTTC.

Here the CDR3 reads CASSPGLERFTDTQYF. The CDR3 region has the DNA TGTGCCAGCAGCCCGGGACTAGAGAGGTTCACAGATACGCAGTATTTT. This chain links TRBV7-3 with TRBJ2-3; TRBD2 agrees at 8 bases. Germline lookup yields CDR1 SGHTA and CDR2 FQGTGA. V dropped 5 bases and J dropped 2; count of bases not matched to a gene: 9. The CDR3 consists of 16 residues. Full variable domain (missing parts from reference TRBV7-3 and TRBJ2-3): GAGVSQTPSNKVTEKGKYVELRCDPISGHTALYWYRQSLGQGPEFLIYFQGTGAADDSGLPNDRFFAVRPEGSVSTLKIQRTERGDSAVYLCASSPGLERFTDTQYFGPGTRLTVL.

V is TRBV6-5 and J is TRBJ1-1; possibly TRBD1 for D (6 bases). The CDR3 has 14 amino acids. V was trimmed by 8 bases and J by 4 bases, leaving 17 bases between them. Germline CDR1 and CDR2: MNHEY and SVGAGI. The chain's CDR3 is CASSNPHRVTEAFF. The CDR3 coding sequence is TGTGCCAGCTCCAATCCCCACAGGGTCACTGAAGCTTTCTTT.

This rearrangement joins TRBV5-1 to TRBJ1-6, with 8 positions matching TRBD1. V was clipped by 2 bases and J by 6 bases; unmatched bases: 7. This CDR3 spans 16 amino acids. Germline CDR1 and CDR2: SGHRS and YFSETQ. The DNA for the CDR3 is TGCGCCAGCAGCTTCGGACAGGGAGAGGGTAATTCACCCCTCCACTTT. This translates into CASSFGQGEGNSPLHF.

This sequence joins TRBV29-1 and TRBJ2-3; tentatively, D is TRBD2 (6 bases). Germline V lookup: CDR1 SQVTM, CDR2 ANQGSEA. The CDR3 has 12 residues. V gave up 6 bases and J gave up 2 bases, with 9 bases separating them. The CDR3 sequence is CSVGTSTDTQYF. The CDR3, as DNA: TGCAGCGTGGGGACTTCCACAGATACGCAGTATTTT.

The V gene is TRBV10-3, the J gene TRBJ1-6, with D perhaps TRBD1 (5 bases). The ends were cut back, 7 bases at V and 6 bases at J, with 10 bases in the middle. Germline-derived CDR1 and CDR2 are ENHRY and SYGVKD. The CDR3 extends over 13 amino acids. The CDR3 protein is CAIKGQGNSPLHF. CDR3 bases: TGTGCCATCAAGGGGCAGGGTAATTCACCCCTCCACTTT.

This chain joins TRBV7-2 and TRBJ2-3, with a weak D call TRBD2 (6 bases). Looked up from germline, CDR1 is SGHTA and CDR2 is FQGNSA. The CDR3 consists of 14 residues. V was pared by 5 bases and J by 3 bases, with 12 bases between. The CDR3 reads CASSVWRATDTQYF. CDR3 sequence (DNA): TGTGCCAGCAGCGTGTGGAGGGCTACAGATACGCAGTATTTT.

V and J are TRBV19 and TRBJ1-3, with D perhaps TRBD1 (6 bases). CDR3 length: 17 amino acids. V was clipped by 5 bases and J by 0 bases, with 17 bases between them. Germline loops: CDR1 LNHDA, CDR2 SQIVND (reference sequence). The CDR3 here is CASSFDVQGSSGNTIYF. The CDR3 nucleotides read TGTGCCAGTAGTTTTGACGTCCAGGGGAGCTCTGGAAACACCATATATTTT.

This chain joins TRBV11-3 and TRBJ2-2; 9 bases line up with TRBD1. Trimming took 5 bases from V and 6 from J; bases not matched to a gene: 7. CDR3 size: 15 residues. Germline V gene lookup returns CDR1 SGHNT and CDR2 YENEEA. CDR3 in DNA: TGTGCCAGCAGCCTGGGACAGGGAAAGCCCGGGGAGCTGTTTTTT. Translating gives CASSLGQGKPGELFF.

The rearrangement links TRBV19 to TRBJ1-2; D unclear. Germline CDR1 LNHDA, CDR2 SQIVND (reference sequence). Trimming removed 3 bases at V and 0 bases at J, with 8 bases between. This CDR3 is 14 amino acids long. CDR3 protein: CASSIQASNYGYTF. Here the CDR3 DNA reads TGTGCCAGTAGTATCCAGGCCTCTAACTATGGCTACACCTTC. Full variable domain (remainder filled in from reference TRBV19 and TRBJ1-2): DGGITQSPKYLFRKEGQNVTLSCEQNLNHDAMYWYRQDPGQGLRLIYYSQIVNDFQKGDIAEGYSVSREKKESFPLTVTSAQKNPTAFYLCASSIQASNYGYTFGSGTRLTVV.